This paragraph reports one TCR beta chain. As yet, its antigen is unknown. The entry originates in a study of T cells expressing NK-cell markers. Across the study: It was sorted CD3+CD56+NKG2C+, CD3+CD56+NKG2C- and CD3+CD56-NKG2C+ T cells that supplied the TCR beta repertoires.

Study-level results: Expanded NKG2C+ T cell clones had unclear HCMV specificity. NKG2C+ dominant clonotype frequencies in 6 or 7 donors were roughly 1.0-7.5% of CD8+ T cells.

TCRdb derives one entry per CDR3 protein from the 5' RACE reads, leaving out DNA. This table lists around 470,000 distinct CDR3 sequences. Sequencing input: blood T cells: a sorted CD56 or NKG2C T cell subset, CD4+ or CD8+ T cells, or bulk PBMC T cells (not recorded which). This TCR came from a woman aged 45-65 years in good health.

The CDR3 sequence is CASSALGSSGETQYF. The rearrangement links TRBV11-3 to TRBJ2-5; TCRdb names TRBD2, which stays unverified in the absence of DNA. There are 15 residues in the CDR3. The V gene's germline CDR1 is SGHNT and CDR2 YENEEA.